A selection of T cell receptor beta chains follows, all from one sample in a study of T cell responses to AZD1222 COVID-19 vaccine. Method: immunoSEQ multiplex PCR; TCRdb's copy keeps in-frame clones and lacks some. This sample has around 100,000 clones, with about nine tenths found just once. Sequenced here: peripheral blood, sampled on day 0 of AZD1222 vaccination. The receptors were sampled from an adult in good health. The conserved cysteine and the conserved F or W are not part of the CDR3 here. The order of the fields is D gene, CDR3 length, V gene, J gene, CDR3 protein. The D gene is left open where the match is weak.

TRBD1	15	TRBV19	TRBJ1-1	ASKLRDRGFGNTEAF
-	14	TRBV11-3	TRBJ2-3	ASSLDGRSSTDTQY
TRBD1	10	TRBV7-2	TRBJ1-5	ASSQQGQPQH
-	12	TRBV18	TRBJ1-4	ASSPEMGDEKLF
TRBD2	12	TRBV11-2	TRBJ2-1	ASSKVAGAGEQF
-	13	TRBV5-4	TRBJ2-3	ASSLVPSGTDTQY
-	15	TRBV5-8	TRBJ1-5	ASSPAFRMDDNQPQH
-	13	TRBV9	TRBJ2-1	ASSGGSPSYNEQF
-	17	TRBV7-2	TRBJ2-1	ASSLSVLGPPWEYNEQF
-	10	TRBV11-1	TRBJ2-7	ASSLTGYEQY
TRBD1	11	TRBV3-1/TRBV3-2	TRBJ1-2	ASSQGQGEGYT
-	11	TRBV30	TRBJ1-1	AWSFGGSTEAF
-	13	TRBV30	TRBJ1-1	AWGALGAANTEAF
-	12	TRBV27	TRBJ1-5	ASSLKGGGQPQH
-	12	TRBV13	TRBJ1-5	ASSLGQPNQPQH
-	12	TRBV6-2/TRBV6-3	TRBJ1-4	ASSYFGTNEKLF
-	12	TRBV6-5	TRBJ2-1	ASRQGARVSEQF
-	11	TRBV12-3/TRBV12-4	TRBJ2-3	ASSPVSTDTQY
-	9	TRBV30	TRBJ1-6	AWSANSPLH
-	12	TRBV6-5	TRBJ1-1	ASSPYASSTEAF
-	13	TRBV30	TRBJ1-2	AWSLLAATAYGYT
TRBD1	12	TRBV18	TRBJ1-2	ASSLRDRAYGYT
-	10	TRBV28	TRBJ1-5	ASSLWSQPQH
-	12	TRBV18	TRBJ1-1	ASSPRGEGTEAF
TRBD2	14	TRBV4-3	TRBJ2-3	ASSQDLAGYTDTQY
-	14	TRBV28	TRBJ1-3	ASSLRFRSSGNTIY
-	9	TRBV20-1	TRBJ1-2	SAQGQRGYT
-	13	TRBV11-2	TRBJ1-1	ASTNTPGGNTEAF